The 9 T cell receptor beta chains listed next were all sequenced from one sample in a study of OX40 agonist ivuxolimab in advanced cancers. Clones were read by immunoSEQ multiplex PCR, and TCRdb kept only the in-frame ones, dropping some. The sample carries approximately 35,000 clones, around four fifths recorded once. The source material was CD4+ or CD8+ T cells sorted from blood, sampled in a trial of the OX40 agonist ivuxolimab. The receptors stem from an adult with an advanced solid tumor such as melanoma, head and neck, liver or kidney cancer.

CDR3 residues: CASSFADRVGGGELFF. CDR3 bases: TGCGCCAGCAGCTTTGCCGACAGGGTCGGAGGCGGGGAGCTGTTTTTT. The genes are TRBV5-1 and TRBJ2-2, with 7 bases identical to TRBD1. The CDR3 has 16 residues. Germline V gives CDR1 SGHRS, CDR2 YFSETQ. Unmatched junction bases numbered 11, after V lost 2 bases and J lost 7 bases.

The V gene is TRBV12-5, the J gene TRBJ2-1; 8 nucleotides line up with TRBD2. Losses at the gene ends were 0 bases for V and 7 bases for J; bases not matched to a gene: 5. The germline CDR1 and CDR2 sequences are LGHNT and FRNRAP. The CDR3 is made up of 15 amino acids. The CDR3 spells CASGLVEKRGNEQFF. CDR3 in DNA: TGTGCTAGTGGTTTGGTAGAAAAGCGGGGGAATGAGCAGTTCTTC.

The chain employs TRBV6-5 and TRBJ2-5; 7 bases line up with TRBD1. Gene TRBJ2-7 matches the end of the DNA better, so the J call may be wrong. From germline, CDR1 is MNHEY and CDR2 SVGAGI. There are 15 residues in the CDR3. DNA for the CDR3: TGTGCCAGCAGTTACTTCGGACAGGACATGGACGAGCAGTACTTC. This encodes CASSYFGQDMDEQYF.

This chain joins TRBV18 and TRBJ2-7; 10 bases fit TRBD1. CDR1 and CDR2 (germline): KGHSH, LQKENI. The CDR3 loop spans 15 amino acids. V trimming: 4 bases; J trimming: 3 bases; junction bases outside the gene matches: 6. CDR3 in amino acids: CASSQPGQGFYEQYF. The CDR3 coding sequence is TGTGCCAGCTCACAACCGGGACAGGGGTTCTACGAGCAGTACTTC.

As concerns this clone: A junction end diverges from the germline sequence, so it may reflect a read error. The V and J genes are TRBV6-6 and TRBJ2-7; 7 bases align to TRBD1. This CDR3 region has 15 residues. Germline CDR1 is MNHNY and CDR2 is SVGAGI (reference sequence). The CDR3, as DNA: TGTGCCAGCAGTTACTCACAGGGGCCCGGATACGTGCAGTACTTC. Amino acids: CASSYSQGPGYVQYF.

The chain uses TRBV18 and TRBJ1-1; D unresolved. The CDR3 spans 13 residues. Germline loops: CDR1 KGHSH, CDR2 LQKENI. Trimming pared 3 bases from V and 0 bases from J, leaving 5 bases between. Written as DNA, the CDR3 is TGTGCCAGCTCACCCAGAATGAACACTGAAGCTTTCTTT. Translating it yields CASSPRMNTEAFF.

This clone has just a few counts. The chain combines TRBV2 with TRBJ1-6; 8 nucleotides agree with TRBD1. This CDR3 has 14 residues. V shed 4 bases and J 9 bases; nucleotides not matched to a gene: 5. Germline V gene lookup returns CDR1 SNHLY and CDR2 FYNNEI. Here the CDR3 DNA reads TGTGCCAGCAGTGTAGGACAGGGTGTTTCACCCCTCCACTTT. Protein product: CASSVGQGVSPLHF.

The chain recombines TRBV27 with TRBJ2-7, with 8 bases lining up with TRBD2. The CDR3 has 17 amino acids. J lost 3 bases, V lost 3 bases, and 13 bases had no gene match. Germline V gene sequence: CDR1 MNHEY, CDR2 SMNVEV (reference sequence). CDR3 in DNA: TGTGCCAGCAGTTTTCAACTTCATAGCGGGGATGGCTACGAGCAGTACTTC. Protein product: CASSFQLHSGDGYEQYF.

The V call is TRBV2, the J call TRBJ2-5; tentative D call: TRBD2 (6 bases). This CDR3 spans 13 amino acids. CDR1 is SNHLY, CDR2 FYNNEI, per germline. V lost 7 bases and J lost 4, with 13 bases in between. In nucleotides, the CDR3 is TGTGCCAGCACTGGGGGGAGTGGAGAGACCCAGTACTTC. This translates into CASTGGSGETQYF.